What follows are 17 T cell receptor beta chains derived from one specimen sequenced in a study of identifying expanded T cells in peripheral blood. Assay: immunoSEQ multiplex PCR; the TCRdb copy retains only in-frame clones and omits some. The sample shows around 84,000 clones, over 85% of them seen only once. Specimen: blood. These receptors were taken from a person between 18 and 69 years old in good health.

As regards this clone: Other DNA sequences from this sample encode an identical CDR3 as well. J is TRBJ1-1 and V is TRBV30; D is unclear. Germline V gene data show CDR1 as GTSNPN and CDR2 as SVGIG (reference sequence). The V gene lost 0 bases and the J gene lost 8 bases, with 7 bases spanning the gap. This CDR3 comprises 11 residues. The CDR3 reads CAWSVRAEAFF. CDR3 DNA: TGTGCCTGGAGTGTACGGGCGGAAGCTTTCTTT.

This clone occurred a few times. The chain links TRBV5-1 to TRBJ2-6, with no clear D. Germline V CDR1 and CDR2: SGHRS, YFSETQ. The CDR3 runs to 16 residues. V gave up 4 bases and J gave up 4 bases, with 15 bases separating them. The CDR3 sequence is CASSLYSGSGANVLTF. The CDR3 bases are TGCGCCAGCAGCCTGTACTCAGGCTCCGGGGCCAACGTCCTGACTTTC.

This sequence joins TRBV29-1 and TRBJ2-1; D call uncertain. CDR1 SQVTM and CDR2 ANQGSEA come from the germline V gene. Trimming took 2 bases from V and 8 from J, leaving 13 bases between them. The CDR3 extends over 13 amino acids. CDR3 region: CSVESQVRDEQFF. CDR3 nucleotides: TGCAGCGTTGAAAGTCAGGTACGGGATGAGCAGTTCTTC.

This sequence joins TRBV19 and TRBJ1-4; weak D call: TRBD1 (6 bases). The germline V gene has CDR1 LNHDA and CDR2 SQIVND (reference sequence). V lost 6 bases and J 8 bases, leaving 13 bases between the germline ends. This CDR3 region has 13 residues. CDR3 in amino acids: CASRTGSGEKLFF. The CDR3 region has the DNA TGTGCCAGTAGAACAGGGTCGGGAGAAAAACTGTTTTTT.

V gene TRBV12-5 combines with J gene TRBJ1-1, with D perhaps matching TRBD1 (6 bases). V lost 4 bases to trimming and J lost 5 bases, with 14 bases between them. The CDR3 loop spans 14 amino acids. Germline assignment: CDR1 LGHNT and CDR2 FRNRAP. CDR3 loop: CASGSGRGGTEAFF. CDR3 coding DNA: TGTGCTAGTGGTTCCGGTAGGGGGGGGACTGAAGCTTTCTTT.

The DNA of the CDR3 is TGTGCAACAGGCGGAGGGATGAACACTGAAGCTTTCTTT. As protein: CATGGGMNTEAFF. The rearrangement uses TRBV2 and TRBJ1-1, with D possibly TRBD1 on 5 matching bases. There are 13 residues in the CDR3. In germline, CDR1 is SNHLY, CDR2 FYNNEI.

The chain has TRBV10-3 and TRBJ1-1; 10 bases are a match to TRBD1. This CDR3 is 13 amino acids long. Germline V gene sequence: CDR1 ENHRY, CDR2 SYGVKD. Trimming cost V 7 bases and J 4 bases; bases outside gene matches: 3. Here the CDR3 DNA reads TGTGCCATCATACGGGACAGGGGCACTGAAGCTTTCTTT. Translated: CAIIRDRGTEAFF.

This chain links TRBV19 with TRBJ1-2, with D possibly being TRBD1 (5 bases). The CDR3 totals 15 residues. V lost 3 bases to trimming and J lost 4 bases, with 15 bases between them. CDR1 LNHDA and CDR2 SQIVND come from the germline V gene (reference sequence). The CDR3 nucleotides are TGTGCCAGTAGTATCGAACATTATGGGGCCTATGGCTACACCTTC. Encoded protein: CASSIEHYGAYGYTF.

The V call is TRBV5-6, the J call TRBJ1-2; D gene unclear. Germline CDR1 SGHDT, CDR2 YYEEEE. This CDR3 is 13 amino acids long. V shed 3 bases and J shed 7 bases, with 13 bases lying between them. CDR3 loop: CASSYGLGGGYTF. The CDR3, as DNA: TGTGCCAGCAGCTACGGCCTGGGCGGTGGCTACACCTTC.

The chain couples TRBV19 to TRBJ1-2; D is uncertain. Trimming took off 2 bases at V and 6 bases at J, with 13 bases between the two ends. The germline V gene encodes CDR1 LNHDA and CDR2 SQIVND (reference sequence). This CDR3 comprises 14 residues. CDR3 DNA: TGTGCCAGTAGTATAAGTTTCGGGGATGATGGCTACACCTTC. Protein: CASSISFGDDGYTF. Variable domain in full (rest from reference TRBV19 and TRBJ1-2): DGGITQSPKYLFRKEGQNVTLSCEQNLNHDAMYWYRQDPGQGLRLIYYSQIVNDFQKGDIAEGYSVSREKKESFPLTVTSAQKNPTAFYLCASSISFGDDGYTFGSGTRLTVV.

This clone showed up just once. In DNA, the CDR3 is TGTGCCAGCAGCTTGGCCGGCAGGCCGGGTGGCTACACCTTC. Amino acids: CASSLAGRPGGYTF. The rearrangement links TRBV5-6 to TRBJ1-2; D not resolved. Germline CDR1 reads SGHDT; CDR2 reads YYEEEE. V lost 0 bases, J lost 7 bases, and 13 bases lay in between. The length of the CDR3 is 14 residues.

This clone occurred once. The genes are TRBV19 and TRBJ2-1; 8 bases are shared with TRBD2. The CDR3 contains 18 residues. Unmatched junction bases numbered 10, after V lost 3 bases and J lost 0 bases. Germline loops: CDR1 LNHDA, CDR2 SQIVND (reference sequence). CDR3 in DNA: TGTGCCAGTAGTATTGGCGGGGGGCCTCTCAGCTCCTACAATGAGCAGTTCTTC. Translation: CASSIGGGPLSSYNEQFF.

V gene TRBV21-1 combines with J gene TRBJ2-5. TRBV21-1 is given as a pseudogene. The CDR3 covers 18 residues. CDR3 nucleotides: TGTGCCAGCAGCAAAGGGGAACAGCGTCAGGTCCCAGTCGAGACCCAGTACTTC. This sequence encodes CASSKGEQRQVPVETQYF.

The chain is built from TRBV28 and TRBJ2-3, with D possibly matching TRBD2 (5 bases). This CDR3 has 16 amino acids. The germline V gene encodes CDR1 MDHEN and CDR2 SYDVKM. Trimming left V 4 bases short and J 3 bases short, with 17 bases between. The CDR3 DNA reads TGTGCCAGCAGTTCCGGGATCAAGGGATTTACAGATACGCAGTATTTT. This gives the protein CASSSGIKGFTDTQYF.

This clone was seen once. J is TRBJ1-1 and V is TRBV5-1, with D perhaps matching TRBD1 (5 bases). This CDR3 comprises 16 residues. The germline gives CDR1 SGHRS, CDR2 YFSETQ. V was clipped by 4 bases and J by 1 base, with 17 bases between them. CDR3 protein: CASSPGRAVGNTEAFF. DNA for the CDR3: TGCGCCAGCAGCCCGGGCAGGGCGGTTGGGAACACTGAAGCTTTCTTT. The full variable domain, its missing parts supplied by reference TRBV5-1 and TRBJ1-1, is KAGVTQTPRYLIKTRGQQVTLSCSPISGHRSVSWYQQTPGQGLQFLFEYFSETQRNKGNFPGRFSGRQFSNSRSEMNVSTLELGDSALYLCASSPGRAVGNTEAFFGQGTRLTVV.

V is TRBV25-1 and J is TRBJ1-2; D uncertain. The V and J ends lost 0 bases and 8 bases respectively, with 13 bases between them. Germline V gene data show CDR1 as MGHDK and CDR2 as SYGVNS. The CDR3 is 14 amino acids. This chain's CDR3 is CASSEYGRSEGYTF. CDR3 nucleotides: TGTGCCAGCAGTGAATACGGCAGGTCGGAGGGCTACACCTTC.

This clone was found once. This sequence joins TRBV19 and TRBJ2-7; 11 bases are shared with TRBD1. This CDR3 has 16 amino acids. The germline CDR1 and CDR2 sequences are LNHDA and SQIVND (reference sequence). V was pared by 6 bases and J by 6 bases, with 13 bases of the junction left unmatched. This chain's CDR3 is CASSTMARDRGIEQYF. The CDR3 DNA reads TGTGCCAGTAGCACCATGGCCCGGGACAGGGGGATCGAGCAGTACTTC.